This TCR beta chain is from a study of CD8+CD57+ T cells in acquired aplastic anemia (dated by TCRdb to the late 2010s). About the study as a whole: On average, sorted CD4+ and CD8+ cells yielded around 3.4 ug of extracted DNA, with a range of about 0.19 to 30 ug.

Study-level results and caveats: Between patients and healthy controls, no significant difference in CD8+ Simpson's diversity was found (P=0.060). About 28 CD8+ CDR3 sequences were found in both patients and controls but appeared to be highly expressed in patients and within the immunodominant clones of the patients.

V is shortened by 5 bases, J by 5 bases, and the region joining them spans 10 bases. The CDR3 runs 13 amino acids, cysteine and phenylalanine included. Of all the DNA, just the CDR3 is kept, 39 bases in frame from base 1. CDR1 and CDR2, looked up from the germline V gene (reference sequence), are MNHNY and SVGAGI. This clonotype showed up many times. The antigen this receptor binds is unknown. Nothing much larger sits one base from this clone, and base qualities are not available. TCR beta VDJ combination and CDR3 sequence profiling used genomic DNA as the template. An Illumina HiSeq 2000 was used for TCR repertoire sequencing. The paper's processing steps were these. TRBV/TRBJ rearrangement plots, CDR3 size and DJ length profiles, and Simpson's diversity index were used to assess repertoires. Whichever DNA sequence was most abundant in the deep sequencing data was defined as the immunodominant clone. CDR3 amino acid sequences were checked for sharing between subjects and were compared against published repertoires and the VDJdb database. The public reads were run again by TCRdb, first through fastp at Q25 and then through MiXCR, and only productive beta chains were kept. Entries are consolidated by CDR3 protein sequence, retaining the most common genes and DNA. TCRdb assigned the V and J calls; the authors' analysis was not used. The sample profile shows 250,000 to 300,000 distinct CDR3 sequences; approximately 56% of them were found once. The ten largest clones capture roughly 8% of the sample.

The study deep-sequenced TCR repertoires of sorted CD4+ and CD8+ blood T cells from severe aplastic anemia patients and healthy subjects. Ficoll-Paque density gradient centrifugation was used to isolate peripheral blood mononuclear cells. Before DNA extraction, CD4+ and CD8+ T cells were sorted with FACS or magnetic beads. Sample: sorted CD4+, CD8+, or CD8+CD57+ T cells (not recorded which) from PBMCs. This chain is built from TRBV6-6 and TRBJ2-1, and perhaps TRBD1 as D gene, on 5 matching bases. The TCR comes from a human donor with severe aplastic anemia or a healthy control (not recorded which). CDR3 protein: CASSPRAHNEQFF. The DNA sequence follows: TGTGCCAGCAGTCCCAGGGCCCACAATGAGCAGTTCTTC.